These 5 T cell receptor beta chains came from one sample sequenced in a study of T cells after yellow fever vaccination. TCRdb re-called the 5' RACE reads with MiXCR, one entry per CDR3 protein. This repertoire shows 100,000 to 150,000 distinct CDR3 sequences, about 8.8% found once; its top ten account for 40%. The source was CD8+ T cells sorted from PBMCs, collected on the day of the yellow fever booster vaccination. All receptors come from a man younger than 35 who received the YFV17D yellow fever vaccine.

The CDR3 nucleotides read TGTGCCAGCTCACTGCCGGGACTAGGTAATGAGCAGTTCTTC. It specifies CASSLPGLGNEQFF. The chain recombines TRBV18 with TRBJ2-1; 8 nucleotides line up with TRBD2. Germline V CDR1 and CDR2: KGHSH, LQKENI. This CDR3 comprises 14 residues. The V gene end was trimmed by 4 bases and the J gene end by 7 bases; junction bases not matched to a gene: 6.

This clonotype was seen ten or more times. The chain recombines TRBV6-2 or TRBV6-3 with TRBJ2-1; a weak D match, TRBD2 (5 bases). The CDR3 length is 17 residues. Germline values: CDR1 MNHEY, CDR2 SVGEGT. The V end lost 8 bases, the J end lost 8 bases, and 28 bases lay between the germline ends. The CDR3 here is CASRFGVKDLVSDEQFF. The CDR3 nucleotides are TGTGCCAGCCGATTCGGGGTTAAGGATCTCGTATCGGATGAGCAGTTCTTC.

A few counts support this clonotype. V gene TRBV30 combines with J gene TRBJ2-1; D possibly corresponds to TRBD2 (5 bases). The CDR3 extends over 15 amino acids. V dropped 0 bases and J dropped 8 bases, with 17 bases sitting between them. The germline CDR1 and CDR2 sequences are GTSNPN and SVGIG (reference sequence). CDR3 sequence (DNA): TGTGCCTGGAGTGTAAGCGGCGGAGCAGGCGATGAGCAGTTCTTC. Amino acids: CAWSVSGGAGDEQFF.

This clonotype was observed a handful of times. The chain has TRBV4-1 and TRBJ2-2; 9 bases are shared with TRBD1. CDR3 length: 16 amino acids. Germline V gene data show CDR1 as MGHRA and CDR2 as YSYEKL. The V gene end was trimmed by 0 bases and the J gene end by 5 bases; junction bases not matched to a gene: 4. CDR3 sequence reads: CASSQEQQGATGELFF. The CDR3 region has the DNA TGCGCCAGCAGCCAAGAACAACAGGGGGCGACCGGGGAGCTGTTTTTT.

This clonotype is classed as medium-sized. The chain has TRBV6-4 and TRBJ2-2; D ambiguous. V dropped 3 bases and J dropped 0 bases, with 2 bases sitting between them. The germline V gene has CDR1 MRHNA and CDR2 SNTAGT. The length of the CDR3 is 13 residues. The CDR3 protein is CASSEANTGELFF. Here the CDR3 DNA reads TGTGCCAGCAGTGAGGCGAACACCGGGGAGCTGTTTTTT.